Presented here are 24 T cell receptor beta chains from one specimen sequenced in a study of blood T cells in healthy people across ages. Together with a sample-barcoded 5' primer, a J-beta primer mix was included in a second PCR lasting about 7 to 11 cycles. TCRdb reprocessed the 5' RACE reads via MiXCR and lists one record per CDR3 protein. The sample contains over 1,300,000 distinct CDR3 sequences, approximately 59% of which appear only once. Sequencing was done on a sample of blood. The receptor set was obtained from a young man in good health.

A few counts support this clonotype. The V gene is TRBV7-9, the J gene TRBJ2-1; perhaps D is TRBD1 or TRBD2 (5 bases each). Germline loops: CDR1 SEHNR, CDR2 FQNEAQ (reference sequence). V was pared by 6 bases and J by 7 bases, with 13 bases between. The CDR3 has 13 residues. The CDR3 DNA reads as TGTGCCAGCAGTTCCGGGACGAGGAATGAGCAGTTCTTC. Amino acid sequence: CASSSGTRNEQFF.

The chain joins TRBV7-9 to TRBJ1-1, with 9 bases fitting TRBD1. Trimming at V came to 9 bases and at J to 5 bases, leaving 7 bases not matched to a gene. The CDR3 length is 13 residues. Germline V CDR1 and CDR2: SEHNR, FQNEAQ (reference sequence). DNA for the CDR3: TGTGCCAGTTTACAGGGGGCGGGGACTGAAGCTTTCTTT. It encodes CASLQGAGTEAFF.

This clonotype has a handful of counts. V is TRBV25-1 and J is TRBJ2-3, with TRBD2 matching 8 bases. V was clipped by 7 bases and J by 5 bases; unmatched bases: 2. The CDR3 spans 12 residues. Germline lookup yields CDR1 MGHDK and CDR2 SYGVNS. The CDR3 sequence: CASTGGVDTQYF. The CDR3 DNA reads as TGTGCCAGCACCGGGGGGGTAGATACGCAGTATTTT.

The DNA for the CDR3 is TGCGCCAGCAGAACTACACCGCTAGCCAAAAACATTCAGTACTTC. This encodes CASRTTPLAKNIQYF. The V gene is TRBV4-1, the J gene TRBJ2-4, with unresolved D. Germline values: CDR1 MGHRA, CDR2 YSYEKL. This CDR3 is 15 amino acids long. Trimming shortened V by 6 bases and J by 0 bases, and 12 bases separated the two germline ends.

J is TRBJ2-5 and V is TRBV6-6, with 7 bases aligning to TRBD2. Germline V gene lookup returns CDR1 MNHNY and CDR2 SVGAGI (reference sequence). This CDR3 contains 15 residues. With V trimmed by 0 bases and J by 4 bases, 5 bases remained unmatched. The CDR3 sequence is CASSYSVLAVETQYF. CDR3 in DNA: TGTGCCAGCAGTTACTCGGTGCTAGCGGTAGAGACCCAGTACTTC.

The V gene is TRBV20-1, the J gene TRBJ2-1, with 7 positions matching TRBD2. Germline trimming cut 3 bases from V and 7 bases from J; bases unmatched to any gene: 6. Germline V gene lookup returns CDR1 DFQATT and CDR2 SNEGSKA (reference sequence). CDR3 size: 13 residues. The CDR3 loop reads CSASWEGQNEQFF. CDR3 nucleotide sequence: TGCAGTGCTAGTTGGGAGGGCCAAAATGAGCAGTTCTTC.

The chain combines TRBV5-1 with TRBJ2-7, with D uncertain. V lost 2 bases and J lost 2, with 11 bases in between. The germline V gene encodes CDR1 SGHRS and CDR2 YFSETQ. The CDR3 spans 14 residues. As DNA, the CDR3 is TGCGCCAGCAGCTTACGGTCAGTCACCTACGAGCAGTACTTC. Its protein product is CASSLRSVTYEQYF.

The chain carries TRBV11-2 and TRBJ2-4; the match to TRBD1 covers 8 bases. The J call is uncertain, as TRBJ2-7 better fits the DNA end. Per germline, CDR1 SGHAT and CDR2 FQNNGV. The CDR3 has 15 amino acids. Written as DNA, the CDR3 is TGTGCCAGCAGCATACTGACAGGGGTGGACTACGAGCAGTACTTC. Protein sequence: CASSILTGVDYEQYF.

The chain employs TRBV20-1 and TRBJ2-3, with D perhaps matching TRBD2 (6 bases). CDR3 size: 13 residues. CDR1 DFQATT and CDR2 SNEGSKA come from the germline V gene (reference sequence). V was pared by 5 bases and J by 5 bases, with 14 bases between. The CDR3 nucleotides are TGCAGTGCTCCCGGGACTCGCAGAGATACGCAGTATTTT. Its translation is CSAPGTRRDTQYF.

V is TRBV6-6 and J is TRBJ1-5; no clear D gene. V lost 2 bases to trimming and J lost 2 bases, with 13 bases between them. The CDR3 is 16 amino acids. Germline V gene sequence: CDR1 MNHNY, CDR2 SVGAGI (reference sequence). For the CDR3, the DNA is TGTGCCAGCAGTTACCCTTCCGCGGTCGGCAATCAGCCCCAGCATTTT. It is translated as CASSYPSAVGNQPQHF.

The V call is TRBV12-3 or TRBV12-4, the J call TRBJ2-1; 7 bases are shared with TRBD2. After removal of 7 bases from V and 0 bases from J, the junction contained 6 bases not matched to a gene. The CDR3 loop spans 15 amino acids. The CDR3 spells CASTGGEGSYNEQFF. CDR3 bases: TGTGCCAGCACGGGGGGTGAGGGCTCCTACAATGAGCAGTTCTTC.

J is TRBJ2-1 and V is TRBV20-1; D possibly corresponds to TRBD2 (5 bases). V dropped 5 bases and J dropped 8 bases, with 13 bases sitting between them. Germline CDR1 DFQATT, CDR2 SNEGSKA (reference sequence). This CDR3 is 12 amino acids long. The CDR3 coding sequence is TGCAGTGCTGTAGCGACGGTGGATGAGCAGTTCTTC. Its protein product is CSAVATVDEQFF.

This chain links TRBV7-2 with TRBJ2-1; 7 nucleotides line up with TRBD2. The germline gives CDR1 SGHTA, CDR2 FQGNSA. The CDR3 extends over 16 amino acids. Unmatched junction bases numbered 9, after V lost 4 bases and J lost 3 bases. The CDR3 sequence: CASSSQLALSYNEQFF. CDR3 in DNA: TGTGCCAGCAGCTCCCAACTAGCGCTTAGCTACAATGAGCAGTTCTTC.

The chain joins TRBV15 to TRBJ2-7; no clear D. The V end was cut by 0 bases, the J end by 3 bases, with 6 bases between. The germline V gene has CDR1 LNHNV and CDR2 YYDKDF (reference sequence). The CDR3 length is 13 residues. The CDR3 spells CATSREEFYEQYF. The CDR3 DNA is TGTGCCACCAGCAGAGAGGAATTCTACGAGCAGTACTTC.

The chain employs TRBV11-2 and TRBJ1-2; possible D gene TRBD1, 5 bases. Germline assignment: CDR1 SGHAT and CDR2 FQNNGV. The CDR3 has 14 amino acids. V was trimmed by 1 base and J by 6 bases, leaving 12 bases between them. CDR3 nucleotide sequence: TGTGCCAGCAGCTTAGGTGTGGGAGGGGATGGCTACACCTTC. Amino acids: CASSLGVGGDGYTF.

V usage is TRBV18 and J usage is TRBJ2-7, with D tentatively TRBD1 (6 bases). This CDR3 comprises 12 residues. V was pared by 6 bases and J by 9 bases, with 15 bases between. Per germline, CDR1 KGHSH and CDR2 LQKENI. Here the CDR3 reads CASSFQDSLQYF. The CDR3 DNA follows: TGTGCCAGCTCCTTCCAGGACAGTTTGCAGTACTTC.

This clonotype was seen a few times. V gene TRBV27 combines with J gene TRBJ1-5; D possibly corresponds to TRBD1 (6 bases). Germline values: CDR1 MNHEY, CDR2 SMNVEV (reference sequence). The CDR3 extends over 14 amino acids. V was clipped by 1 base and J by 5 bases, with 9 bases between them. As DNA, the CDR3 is TGTGCCAGCAGTTTATTGGGGGCGGATCAGCCCCAGCATTTT. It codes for CASSLLGADQPQHF.

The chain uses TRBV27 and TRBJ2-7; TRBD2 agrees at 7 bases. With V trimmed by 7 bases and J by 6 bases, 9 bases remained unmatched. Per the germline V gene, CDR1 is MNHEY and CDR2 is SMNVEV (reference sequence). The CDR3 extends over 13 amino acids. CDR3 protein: CASTGRVAGEQYF. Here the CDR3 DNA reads TGTGCCAGCACGGGGAGGGTTGCGGGCGAGCAGTACTTC.

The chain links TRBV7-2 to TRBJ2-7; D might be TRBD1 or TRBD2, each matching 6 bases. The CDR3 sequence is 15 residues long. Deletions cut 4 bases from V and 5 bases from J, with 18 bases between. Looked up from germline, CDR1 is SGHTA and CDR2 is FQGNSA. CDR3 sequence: CASSYRDRWGDEQYF. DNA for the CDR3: TGTGCCAGCAGCTACAGGGACCGCTGGGGGGACGAGCAGTACTTC.

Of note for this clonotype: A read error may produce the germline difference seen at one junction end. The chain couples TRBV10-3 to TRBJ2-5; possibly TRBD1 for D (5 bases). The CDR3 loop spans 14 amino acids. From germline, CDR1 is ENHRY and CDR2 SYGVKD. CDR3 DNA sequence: TGTGCCACCAGTGAGGCTCAGGGTTACGAGACCCAGTACTTC. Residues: CATSEAQGYETQYF.

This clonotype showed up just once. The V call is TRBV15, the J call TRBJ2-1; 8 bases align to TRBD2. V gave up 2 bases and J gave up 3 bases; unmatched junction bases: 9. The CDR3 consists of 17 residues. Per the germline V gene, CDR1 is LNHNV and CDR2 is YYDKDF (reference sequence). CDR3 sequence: CATSRPTSGDYYNEQFF. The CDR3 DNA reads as TGTGCCACCAGCAGACCCACTAGCGGAGATTACTACAATGAGCAGTTCTTC.

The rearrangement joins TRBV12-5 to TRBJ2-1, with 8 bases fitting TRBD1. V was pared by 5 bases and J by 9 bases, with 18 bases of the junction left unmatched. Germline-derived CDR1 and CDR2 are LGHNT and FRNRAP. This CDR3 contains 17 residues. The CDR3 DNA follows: TGTGCTAGTGGTCGATCCCGGGACAGGCCCGGGATTGGTGAGCAGTTCTTC. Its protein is CASGRSRDRPGIGEQFF.

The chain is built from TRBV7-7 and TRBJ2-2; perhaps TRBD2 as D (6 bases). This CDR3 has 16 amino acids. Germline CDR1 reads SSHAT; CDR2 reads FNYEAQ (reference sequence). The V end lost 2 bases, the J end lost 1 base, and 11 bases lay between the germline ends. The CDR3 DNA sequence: TGTGCCAGCAGCTTAAGTGTGGGAGGGAACACCGGGGAGCTGTTTTTT. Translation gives CASSLSVGGNTGELFF.

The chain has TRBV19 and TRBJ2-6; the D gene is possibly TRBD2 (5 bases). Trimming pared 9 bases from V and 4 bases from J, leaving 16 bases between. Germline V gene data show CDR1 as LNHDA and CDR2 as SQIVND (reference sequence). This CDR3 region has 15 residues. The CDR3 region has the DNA TGTGCCAGCGTTAGGCGGGCATCCGGGGCCAACGTCCTGACTTTC. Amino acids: CASVRRASGANVLTF.